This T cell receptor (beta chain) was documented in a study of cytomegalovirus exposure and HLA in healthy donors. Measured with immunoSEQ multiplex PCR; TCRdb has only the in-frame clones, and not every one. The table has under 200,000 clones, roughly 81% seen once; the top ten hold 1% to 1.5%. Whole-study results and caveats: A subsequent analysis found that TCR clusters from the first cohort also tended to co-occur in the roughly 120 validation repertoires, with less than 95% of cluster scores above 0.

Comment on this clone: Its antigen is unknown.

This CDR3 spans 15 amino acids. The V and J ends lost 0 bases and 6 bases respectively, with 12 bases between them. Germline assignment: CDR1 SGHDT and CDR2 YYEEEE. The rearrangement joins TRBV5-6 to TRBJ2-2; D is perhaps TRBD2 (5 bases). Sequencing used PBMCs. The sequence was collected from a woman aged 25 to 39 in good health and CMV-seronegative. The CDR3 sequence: CASSLGPTSPGELFF. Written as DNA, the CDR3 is TGTGCCAGCAGCTTGGGGCCAACTAGTCCCGGGGAGCTGTTTTTT.